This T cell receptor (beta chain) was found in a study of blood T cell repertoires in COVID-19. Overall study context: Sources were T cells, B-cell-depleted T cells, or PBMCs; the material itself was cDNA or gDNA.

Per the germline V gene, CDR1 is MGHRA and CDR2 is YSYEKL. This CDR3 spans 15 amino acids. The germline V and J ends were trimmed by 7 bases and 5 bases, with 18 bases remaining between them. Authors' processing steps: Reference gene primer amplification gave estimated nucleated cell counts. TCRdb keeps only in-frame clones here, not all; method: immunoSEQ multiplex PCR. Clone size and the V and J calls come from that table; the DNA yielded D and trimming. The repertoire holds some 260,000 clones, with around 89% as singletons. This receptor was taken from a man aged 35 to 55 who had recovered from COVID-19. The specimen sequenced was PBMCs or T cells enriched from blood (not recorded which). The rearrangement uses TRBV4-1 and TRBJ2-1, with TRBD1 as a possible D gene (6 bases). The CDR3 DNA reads TGCGCCAGCAAGGGTGGGGGCCCTGGCAACAATGAGCAGTTCTTC. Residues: CASKGGGPGNNEQFF.